One and the same sample provided the 24 T cell receptor beta chains below, sequenced in a study of PD-1 blockade in classical Hodgkin lymphoma. TCRdb's copy holds only in-frame clones and misses some; the assay was immunoSEQ multiplex PCR. Of about 97,000 clones in the sample, approximately 80% were seen once. With no exception, relapse followed autologous stem cell transplantation in all patients, and brentuximab vedotin exposure varied. The material sequenced was peripheral blood mononuclear cells (PBMCs), taken at baseline. These receptor sequences come from a human donor with classical Hodgkin lymphoma.

V gene TRBV10-3 combines with J gene TRBJ1-4; weak D call: TRBD1 (5 bases). The CDR3 is 14 residues long. Deletions cut 4 bases from V and 6 bases from J, with 12 bases between. Germline CDR1 and CDR2: ENHRY and SYGVKD. The CDR3 loop is CAISGGDGDEKLFF. The CDR3, as DNA: TGTGCCATCAGTGGGGGGGATGGTGATGAAAAACTGTTTTTT.

This sequence joins TRBV19 and TRBJ2-7; 7 nucleotides agree with TRBD2. The CDR3 consists of 14 residues. J gave up 3 bases and V 4 bases, and 6 bases lay outside the gene matches. In germline, CDR1 is LNHDA, CDR2 SQIVND (reference sequence). CDR3 bases: TGTGCCAGTAGTAGGCTAGCGGCGGACTACGAGCAGTACTTC. Its protein product is CASSRLAADYEQYF. The full variable domain, with the rest looked up from reference TRBV19 and TRBJ2-7, is DGGITQSPKYLFRKEGQNVTLSCEQNLNHDAMYWYRQDPGQGLRLIYYSQIVNDFQKGDIAEGYSVSREKKESFPLTVTSAQKNPTAFYLCASSRLAADYEQYFGPGTRLTVT.

V and J are TRBV7-2 and TRBJ2-2; D uncertain. CDR3 length: 15 amino acids. V shed 4 bases and J shed 1 base, with 10 bases lying between them. The V gene's germline CDR1 is SGHTA and CDR2 FQGNSA. The CDR3 protein is CASSSPPGNTGELFF. CDR3 nucleotide sequence: TGTGCCAGCAGCTCCCCCCCCGGGAACACCGGGGAGCTGTTTTTT.

The rearrangement joins TRBV27 to TRBJ2-7; 8 nucleotides agree with TRBD1. CDR3 size: 15 residues. V shed 6 bases, J shed 3 bases, and the junction held 10 bases outside the gene matches. Germline V CDR1 and CDR2: MNHEY, SMNVEV (reference sequence). The CDR3 region is CASRPTDRVGYEQYF. The CDR3 DNA sequence: TGTGCCAGCAGACCTACGGACAGGGTGGGCTACGAGCAGTACTTC.

V usage is TRBV6-5 and J usage is TRBJ1-2; 7 bases map to TRBD1. Germline V gene data show CDR1 as MNHEY and CDR2 as SVGAGI. Trimming at V came to 0 bases and at J to 4 bases, leaving 8 bases not matched to a gene. The CDR3 contains 16 residues. The CDR3 here is CASSYSRTGIGYGYTF. CDR3 DNA: TGTGCCAGCAGTTACTCGAGGACAGGCATCGGCTATGGCTACACCTTC.

This clone came up once. The V call is TRBV18, the J call TRBJ1-1, with 8 nucleotides matching TRBD1. The CDR3 runs to 15 residues. Germline V gene lookup returns CDR1 KGHSH and CDR2 LQKENI. Trimming cost V 4 bases and J 0 bases; bases outside gene matches: 4. The CDR3 region has the DNA TGTGCCAGCTCACGCCGACAGGGGATGAACACTGAAGCTTTCTTT. Translation: CASSRRQGMNTEAFF.

The chain is built from TRBV18 and TRBJ2-5; D is perhaps TRBD1 (7 bases). The CDR3 is made up of 18 amino acids. V lost 3 bases to trimming and J lost 3 bases, with 23 bases between them. Germline CDR1 is KGHSH and CDR2 is LQKENI. CDR3 nucleotides: TGTGCCAGCTCACCGCGCCCCCGAGGAGGGGGCCTGGAAGAGACCCAGTACTTC. Translating gives CASSPRPRGGGLEETQYF. Filled out from reference TRBV18 and TRBJ2-5, the complete variable domain reads NAGVMQNPRHLVRRRGQEARLRCSPMKGHSHVYWYRQLPEEGLKFMVYLQKENIIDESGMPKERFSAEFPKEGPSILRIQQVVRGDSAAYFCASSPRPRGGGLEETQYFGPGTRLLVL.

The V and J genes are TRBV5-1 and TRBJ1-1; 8 bases match TRBD1. Germline V gene sequence: CDR1 SGHRS, CDR2 YFSETQ. The CDR3 is made up of 16 amino acids. With 4 bases clipped from V and 5 bases from J, the junction kept 13 bases outside the gene matches. The DNA of the CDR3 is TGCGCCAGCAGCGCGGGCTCAGGGGGCAAGGCGACTGAAGCTTTCTTT. Protein: CASSAGSGGKATEAFF. The full variable domain, its missing parts supplied by reference TRBV5-1 and TRBJ1-1, is KAGVTQTPRYLIKTRGQQVTLSCSPISGHRSVSWYQQTPGQGLQFLFEYFSETQRNKGNFPGRFSGRQFSNSRSEMNVSTLELGDSALYLCASSAGSGGKATEAFFGQGTRLTVV.

This chain joins TRBV27 and TRBJ1-1; maybe TRBD1 (6 bases). V lost 2 bases and J lost 4, with 8 bases in between. Germline V gene lookup returns CDR1 MNHEY and CDR2 SMNVEV (reference sequence). The CDR3 covers 13 residues. DNA of the CDR3: TGTGCCAGCAGTTTAGGCAGGGGCACTGAAGCTTTCTTT. Protein product: CASSLGRGTEAFF.

Only a few counts were recorded for this clone. The chain joins TRBV18 to TRBJ2-2, with D unresolved. The CDR3 is 15 amino acids. The V and J ends lost 5 bases and 4 bases respectively, with 14 bases between them. Germline V lookup: CDR1 KGHSH, CDR2 LQKENI. CDR3 residues: CASSILTPPTGELFF. CDR3 nucleotide sequence: TGTGCCAGCTCAATTTTGACACCACCCACCGGGGAGCTGTTTTTT.

Remarks on this clone: In the same sample, other DNA sequences code for this CDR3. The chain combines TRBV5-1 with TRBJ2-5, with 7 bases identical to TRBD1. This CDR3 contains 14 residues. CDR1 is SGHRS, CDR2 YFSETQ, per germline. V lost 0 bases, J lost 5 bases, and 4 bases stayed unmatched. CDR3 DNA: TGCGCCAGCAGCTTGGACAGGGGCGGCGAGACCCAGTACTTC. This gives the protein CASSLDRGGETQYF.

The chain employs TRBV4-3 and TRBJ1-1; D is possibly TRBD1 (5 bases). V was shortened by 3 bases and J by 8 bases, with 16 bases between the two germline ends. Per the germline V gene, CDR1 is LGHNA and CDR2 is YSLEER. This CDR3 contains 14 residues. The CDR3 region has the DNA TGCGCCAGCAGCCAGACAGACTGGAGGTCCGAAGCTTTCTTT. It translates to CASSQTDWRSEAFF.

The chain employs TRBV29-1 and TRBJ2-3; D call uncertain. The CDR3 totals 12 residues. The germline V gene encodes CDR1 SQVTM and CDR2 ANQGSEA. The V end was cut by 4 bases, the J end by 5 bases, with 10 bases between. CDR3 DNA: TGCAGCGTTGTCGAGTACGGAGATACGCAGTATTTT. Its protein product is CSVVEYGDTQYF.

CDR3 in DNA: TGTGCCAGCAGCTTGGTTTCGACACAGCCCTACGAGCAGTACTTC. Its translation is CASSLVSTQPYEQYF. The rearrangement joins TRBV5-8 to TRBJ2-7; D is ambiguous. CDR1 and CDR2 from the germline V gene are SGHTS and YDEGEE. The V and J ends lost 0 bases and 2 bases respectively, with 12 bases between them. The CDR3 is 15 residues long.

J is TRBJ2-5 and V is TRBV5-1; 7 bases align to TRBD1. Germline-derived CDR1 and CDR2 are SGHRS and YFSETQ. Trimming removed 5 bases from V and 4 bases from J; junction bases left unmatched: 8. The CDR3 is 14 residues long. CDR3 sequence reads: CASRTRQGGETQYF. The CDR3 DNA sequence: TGCGCCAGCAGGACCAGACAGGGCGGAGAGACCCAGTACTTC.

The gene calls are TRBV28 and TRBJ2-2, with D perhaps matching TRBD2 (5 bases). The CDR3 has 15 amino acids. The V gene lost 7 bases and the J gene lost 5 bases, with 17 bases spanning the gap. In germline, CDR1 is MDHEN, CDR2 SYDVKM. As DNA, the CDR3 is TGTGCCAGCACCTCAATCGCAACGGGGACCGGGGAGCTGTTTTTT. Its translation: CASTSIATGTGELFF.

The chain uses TRBV28 and TRBJ1-4, with D unclear. Germline V gene lookup returns CDR1 MDHEN and CDR2 SYDVKM. The CDR3 contains 12 residues. Trimming pared 1 base from V and 7 bases from J, leaving 4 bases between. CDR3 amino acids: CASSLYREKLFF. For the CDR3, the DNA is TGTGCCAGCAGTTTATACCGTGAAAAACTGTTTTTT.

This chain connects TRBV30 to TRBJ2-1, with D hard to call. The length of the CDR3 is 16 residues. In germline, CDR1 is GTSNPN, CDR2 SVGIG (reference sequence). Trimming took off 0 bases at V and 3 bases at J, with 15 bases between the two ends. CDR3: CAWSVISLGDYNEQFF. In nucleotides, the CDR3 is TGTGCCTGGAGTGTAATATCCCTAGGCGACTACAATGAGCAGTTCTTC.

V is TRBV18 and J is TRBJ1-1, with unresolved D. V gave up 4 bases and J gave up 7 bases, with 16 bases separating them. CDR1 and CDR2 from the germline V gene are KGHSH and LQKENI. This CDR3 has 14 residues. In DNA form, the CDR3 reads TGTGCCAGCTCACTCGATCGGCAGACAAATGAAGCTTTCTTT. Amino acid sequence: CASSLDRQTNEAFF.

The chain has TRBV19 and TRBJ2-5; the match to TRBD1 covers 9 bases. This CDR3 has 14 amino acids. The germline V gene has CDR1 LNHDA and CDR2 SQIVND (reference sequence). The V and J ends lost 4 bases and 4 bases, in that order; junction bases with no gene match: 4. The chain's CDR3 is CASSTQGAGETQYF. The CDR3 bases are TGTGCCAGTAGTACACAGGGGGCCGGAGAGACCCAGTACTTC. The full variable domain, completed using reference TRBV19 and TRBJ2-5, is DGGITQSPKYLFRKEGQNVTLSCEQNLNHDAMYWYRQDPGQGLRLIYYSQIVNDFQKGDIAEGYSVSREKKESFPLTVTSAQKNPTAFYLCASSTQGAGETQYFGPGTRLLVL.

The chain links TRBV30 to TRBJ2-1; TRBD2 matches at 10 bases. After removal of 5 bases from V and 6 bases from J, the junction contained 4 bases not matched to a gene. CDR3 length equals 13 residues. Germline V gene lookup returns CDR1 GTSNPN and CDR2 SVGIG (reference sequence). The CDR3 region is CAWEREGANEQFF. The CDR3 DNA reads as TGTGCCTGGGAGCGGGAGGGCGCCAATGAGCAGTTCTTC. Together with reference TRBV30 and TRBJ2-1, the CDR3 gives the full variable domain: SQTIHQWPATLVQPVGSPLSLECTVEGTSNPNLYWYRQAAGRGLQLLFYSVGIGQISSEVPQNLSASRPQDRQFILSSKKLLLSDSGFYLCAWEREGANEQFFGPGTRLTVL.

The rearrangement uses TRBV19 and TRBJ1-5, with a weak D call TRBD1 (5 bases). The CDR3 runs to 14 residues. CDR1 is LNHDA, CDR2 SQIVND, per germline (reference sequence). The V end was cut by 2 bases, the J end by 3 bases, with 8 bases between. The CDR3 spells CASSIRGDNQPQHF. The DNA of the CDR3 is TGTGCCAGTAGTATACGGGGGGACAATCAGCCCCAGCATTTT. The full variable domain, its missing parts supplied by reference TRBV19 and TRBJ1-5, is DGGITQSPKYLFRKEGQNVTLSCEQNLNHDAMYWYRQDPGQGLRLIYYSQIVNDFQKGDIAEGYSVSREKKESFPLTVTSAQKNPTAFYLCASSIRGDNQPQHFGDGTRLSIL.

The V call is TRBV7-9, the J call TRBJ2-7; no definite D call. This CDR3 contains 14 residues. CDR1 SEHNR and CDR2 FQNEAQ come from the germline V gene (reference sequence). Trimming removed 3 bases at V and 3 bases at J, with 12 bases between. The CDR3 nucleotides are TGTGCCAGCAGCTTTGACCCAGAGGTCTACGAGCAGTACTTC. This translates into CASSFDPEVYEQYF.

The chain is built from TRBV11-2 and TRBJ2-5, with D hard to call. The germline V gene encodes CDR1 SGHAT and CDR2 FQNNGV. The CDR3 totals 14 residues. V shed 4 bases and J shed 4 bases, with 13 bases lying between them. CDR3 nucleotides: TGTGCCAGCAGCTACAGACCCTCCGGAGAGACCCAGTACTTC. Protein product: CASSYRPSGETQYF.